The rows below give T cell receptor beta chains drawn from one sample of a study of blood T cell repertoires in COVID-19. Libraries were prepared by immunoSEQ multiplex PCR; TCRdb keeps only in-frame clonotypes and omits some of them. Of some 490,000 clones in the sample, around 85% are singletons; the top ten hold just over 8%. The sequenced sample consisted of PBMCs or T cells enriched from blood (not recorded which). The receptor set was obtained from a woman aged 55-70 years who had recovered from COVID-19. The CDR3 runs from the conserved cysteine through the conserved F or W. The order of the fields is D gene, J gene, V gene, clone size, CDR3 protein, CDR3 DNA. The D gene is left open where the match is weak. Expanded clones are given a class, and other clones once, few, many or no size at all.

D: TRBD1; J: TRBJ2-1; V: TRBV2; size: once; CDR3: CASTKTGNREQFF; DNA: TGTGCCAGCACCAAGACAGGGAACCGGGAGCAGTTCTTC
D: TRBD1; J: TRBJ2-6; V: TRBV24-1; size: -; CDR3: CATSDSGTGGGSGANVLTF; DNA: TGTGCCACCAGTGATTCCGGGACAGGGGGCGGCTCTGGGGCCAACGTCCTGACTTTC
D: TRBD1; J: TRBJ1-5; V: TRBV5-6; size: -; CDR3: CASSPDRGSNQPQHF; DNA: TGTGCCAGCAGCCCGGACAGGGGTAGCAATCAGCCCCAGCATTTT
D: TRBD1; J: TRBJ1-2; V: TRBV5-4; size: -; CDR3: CASSFGQGVYGYTF; DNA: TGTGCCAGCAGTTTTGGACAGGGCGTCTATGGCTACACCTTC
D: -; J: TRBJ1-1; V: TRBV27; size: -; CDR3: CASTKVGPNTEAFF; DNA: TGTGCCAGCACGAAAGTGGGGCCGAACACTGAAGCTTTCTTT
D: -; J: TRBJ1-2; V: TRBV27; size: -; CDR3: CASASQANYGYTF; DNA: TGTGCCAGCGCTAGCCAAGCTAACTATGGCTACACCTTC
D: -; J: TRBJ2-1; V: TRBV7-2; size: once; CDR3: CASSLVGTPYNEQFF; DNA: TGTGCCAGCAGCTTAGTTGGGACACCTTACAATGAGCAGTTCTTC
D: -; J: TRBJ2-7; V: TRBV27; size: -; CDR3: CASSRASPYEQYF; DNA: TGTGCCAGCAGTAGGGCTAGCCCCTACGAGCAGTACTTC
D: -; J: TRBJ1-1; V: TRBV10-3; size: -; CDR3: CAISDQDRDEAFF; DNA: TGTGCCATCAGTGACCAGGACAGAGATGAAGCTTTCTTT
D: TRBD1; J: TRBJ1-4; V: TRBV6-5; size: once; CDR3: CASSAGQARNEKLFF; DNA: TGTGCCAGCAGCGCAGGACAGGCCCGTAATGAAAAACTGTTTTTT
D: TRBD1; J: TRBJ2-1; V: TRBV27; size: -; CDR3: CASSSPPTGGMNEQFF; DNA: TGTGCCAGCAGTTCCCCCCCGACAGGGGGCATGAATGAGCAGTTCTTC
D: TRBD1; J: TRBJ2-3; V: TRBV19; size: -; CDR3: CASSMTGTQYF; DNA: TGTGCCAGTAGTATGACAGGGACGCAGTATTTT
D: -; J: TRBJ2-5; V: TRBV5-1; size: -; CDR3: CASSNSPQETQYF; DNA: TGCGCCAGCAGCAACAGCCCCCAAGAGACCCAGTACTTC
D: -; J: TRBJ2-5; V: TRBV11-2; size: -; CDR3: CASSRRTDIQETQYF; DNA: TGTGCCAGCAGCCGAAGGACAGACATCCAAGAGACCCAGTACTTC
D: TRBD1; J: TRBJ1-2; V: TRBV27; size: -; CDR3: CASSYGTGSDYTF; DNA: TGTGCCAGCAGTTACGGGACAGGTAGCGACTACACCTTC
D: TRBD1; J: TRBJ1-5; V: TRBV6-2/TRBV6-3; size: many; CDR3: CASSPTTGTQHF; DNA: TGTGCCAGCAGCCCTACGACAGGGACCCAGCATTTT
D: -; J: TRBJ2-1; V: TRBV7-6; size: -; CDR3: CASSLALLNNEQFF; DNA: TGTGCCAGCAGCTTAGCGTTGCTAAACAATGAGCAGTTCTTC
D: TRBD2; J: TRBJ2-5; V: TRBV5-1; size: few; CDR3: CASKSGLAGGIQETQYF; DNA: TGCGCCAGTAAAAGCGGGCTAGCGGGGGGCATCCAAGAGACCCAGTACTTC
D: -; J: TRBJ1-6; V: TRBV10-3; size: -; CDR3: CATRGAVYNSPLHF; DNA: TGTGCCACTAGGGGTGCGGTTTATAATTCACCCCTCCACTTT
D: TRBD1; J: TRBJ1-4; V: TRBV12-5; size: -; CDR3: CASGFWTGSEKLFF; DNA: TGTGCTAGTGGTTTCTGGACAGGAAGCGAAAAACTGTTTTTT
D: -; J: TRBJ1-2; V: TRBV5-6; size: -; CDR3: CASSLQGPPYGYTF; DNA: TGTGCCAGCAGCTTGCAGGGGCCCCCCTATGGCTACACCTTC
D: -; J: TRBJ1-5; V: TRBV6-1; size: -; CDR3: CASSETAGQPQHF; DNA: TGTGCCAGCAGTGAGACAGCCGGCCAGCCCCAGCATTTT
D: TRBD1; J: TRBJ1-3; V: TRBV3-1/TRBV3-2; size: once; CDR3: CASSRGTGSNTIYF; DNA: TGTGCCAGCAGCCGAGGGACAGGGTCAAACACCATATATTTT
D: TRBD2; J: TRBJ2-2; V: TRBV5-3; size: -; CDR3: CARSSRGGHNTGELFF; DNA: TGTGCCAGAAGCTCCCGGGGGGGGCACAACACCGGGGAGCTGTTTTTT
D: TRBD1; J: TRBJ1-1; V: TRBV7-8; size: -; CDR3: CASSSAGTANTEAFF; DNA: TGTGCCAGCAGCTCAGCTGGGACAGCGAACACTGAAGCTTTCTTT
D: TRBD2; J: TRBJ2-3; V: TRBV5-1; size: -; CDR3: CASSISGPADTQYF; DNA: TGCGCCAGCAGCATTAGCGGGCCCGCAGATACGCAGTATTTT
D: -; J: TRBJ1-3; V: TRBV7-2; size: -; CDR3: CASSARQVSGNTIYF; DNA: TGTGCCAGCAGCGCCCGACAGGTCTCTGGAAACACCATATATTTT
D: TRBD1; J: TRBJ2-5; V: TRBV25-1; size: -; CDR3: CASIVPPWTGMWETQYF; DNA: TGTGCCAGCATTGTCCCCCCCTGGACAGGGATGTGGGAGACCCAGTACTTC
D: TRBD1; J: TRBJ1-3; V: TRBV10-2; size: -; CDR3: CASRTGGEGNTIYF; DNA: TGCGCCAGCCGCACAGGGGGCGAAGGAAACACCATATATTTT
D: -; J: TRBJ2-7; V: TRBV14; size: once; CDR3: CASSQAGTYEQYF; DNA: TGTGCCAGCAGCCAAGCGGGAACCTACGAGCAGTACTTC
D: -; J: TRBJ2-7; V: TRBV5-1; size: -; CDR3: CASRVDYYEQYF; DNA: TGCGCCAGCAGGGTGGACTACTACGAGCAGTACTTC
D: TRBD2; J: TRBJ2-7; V: TRBV28; size: -; CDR3: CASSLKRGFSYEQYF; DNA: TGTGCCAGCAGTTTAAAGCGGGGCTTCTCCTACGAGCAGTACTTC
D: -; J: TRBJ2-6; V: TRBV18; size: -; CDR3: CASSPLFSVSGANVLTF; DNA: TGTGCCAGCTCACCCCTATTCTCCGTTTCTGGGGCCAACGTCCTGACTTTC
D: -; J: TRBJ2-2; V: TRBV5-1; size: -; CDR3: CASSLGGSNTGELFF; DNA: TGCGCCAGCAGCTTGGGAGGATCGAACACCGGGGAGCTGTTTTTT
D: -; J: TRBJ1-2; V: TRBV7-8; size: -; CDR3: CASSLDSGGYTF; DNA: TGTGCCAGCAGCTTAGATTCAGGTGGCTACACCTTC
D: TRBD1; J: TRBJ1-6; V: TRBV18; size: -; CDR3: CASSQPGQGSNSPLHF; DNA: TGTGCCAGCTCACAACCGGGACAGGGGTCGAATTCACCCCTCCACTTT
D: -; J: TRBJ2-2; V: TRBV10-3; size: -; CDR3: CAISGGDGTGELFF; DNA: TGTGCCATCAGTGGCGGAGACGGCACCGGGGAGCTGTTTTTT
D: -; J: TRBJ1-5; V: TRBV7-9; size: -; CDR3: CASSLASGGTGANQPQHF; DNA: TGTGCCAGCAGCTTAGCGAGCGGGGGGACGGGGGCCAATCAGCCCCAGCATTTT
D: -; J: TRBJ1-2; V: TRBV5-4; size: once; CDR3: CASSGRGEGYGYTF; DNA: TGTGCCAGCAGCGGCAGGGGAGAGGGCTATGGCTACACCTTC
D: TRBD1; J: TRBJ1-6; V: TRBV2; size: -; CDR3: CASSAPDRAGSPLHF; DNA: TGTGCCAGCAGTGCCCCAGACAGGGCGGGTTCACCCCTCCACTTT
D: -; J: TRBJ2-1; V: TRBV5-1; size: -; CDR3: CASSLLGTSSYNEQFF; DNA: TGCGCCAGCAGCTTGCTGGGTACTAGCTCCTACAATGAGCAGTTCTTC
D: -; J: TRBJ1-5; V: TRBV30; size: -; CDR3: CAWSDPSKGNQPQHF; DNA: TGTGCCTGGAGTGATCCTTCAAAGGGGAATCAGCCCCAGCATTTT
D: -; J: TRBJ1-3; V: TRBV28; size: -; CDR3: CASSLQKSAGNTIYF; DNA: TGTGCCAGCAGTTTACAGAAATCTGCTGGAAACACCATATATTTT
D: TRBD1; J: TRBJ1-1; V: TRBV7-9; size: -; CDR3: CASSFVRQGEAFF; DNA: TGTGCCAGCAGCTTCGTTCGACAGGGTGAAGCTTTCTTT
D: -; J: TRBJ1-3; V: TRBV11-3; size: -; CDR3: CASSSRLSSGNTIYF; DNA: TGTGCCAGCAGTTCCCGACTGAGCTCTGGAAACACCATATATTTT
D: -; J: TRBJ2-1; V: TRBV5-1; size: -; CDR3: CASNLQGSSYNEQFF; DNA: TGCGCCAGCAACTTACAAGGGAGCTCCTACAATGAGCAGTTCTTC
D: -; J: TRBJ1-5; V: TRBV24-1; size: -; CDR3: CATSDGGGQPQHF; DNA: TGTGCCACCAGTGATGGGGGGGGGCAGCCCCAGCATTTT
D: TRBD1; J: TRBJ1-5; V: TRBV2; size: -; CDR3: CASSDRQGIQPQHF; DNA: TGTGCCAGCAGTGACCGACAGGGGATACAGCCCCAGCATTTT
D: -; J: TRBJ1-1; V: TRBV4-2; size: -; CDR3: CASSQEWTAGEAFF; DNA: TGTGCCAGCAGCCAAGAGTGGACAGCCGGCGAAGCTTTCTTT
D: -; J: TRBJ1-1; V: TRBV11-3; size: -; CDR3: CASSATARNTEAFF; DNA: TGTGCCAGCAGCGCGACTGCCAGGAACACTGAAGCTTTCTTT
D: TRBD2; J: TRBJ2-4; V: TRBV10-2; size: -; CDR3: CASSELPGLAGEIQYF; DNA: TGCGCCAGCAGCGAACTTCCGGGACTAGCGGGGGAAATTCAGTACTTC
D: -; J: TRBJ1-2; V: TRBV5-4; size: -; CDR3: CASSSDSYGYTF; DNA: TGTGCCAGCAGCTCCGACAGCTATGGCTACACCTTC
D: -; J: TRBJ1-1; V: TRBV11-2; size: -; CDR3: CASSNHGGGEAFF; DNA: TGTGCCAGCAGCAACCACGGGGGGGGAGAAGCTTTCTTT
D: -; J: TRBJ2-7; V: TRBV27; size: -; CDR3: CASSRARTGEQYF; DNA: TGTGCCAGCAGTAGGGCTAGAACAGGCGAGCAGTACTTC
D: TRBD1; J: TRBJ1-2; V: TRBV3-1/TRBV3-2; size: -; CDR3: CASSQAGTGNGYTF; DNA: TGTGCCAGCAGCCAAGCCGGGACAGGGAATGGCTACACCTTC